Described below is a single T cell receptor (beta chain) sequence and its context. Germline V gene lookup returns CDR1 SQVTM and CDR2 ANQGSEA. The CDR3 is 15 residues long. J was trimmed by 2 bases and V by 4 bases; bases with no gene match: 7. Time point of the sample: 2015-2016 season, pre-vaccination. Adults received seasonal inactivated influenza vaccine, with sorted blood CD4 subsets sequenced before and after. Blood volume per time point ranged from 40 to 100 mL. Repertoires were generated with immunoSEQ multiplex PCR, while TCRdb's copy carries only in-frame clones and drops some. The table shows around 10,000 clones, with roughly 80% occurring only once. This record belongs to a study of follicular helper T cells after annual influenza vaccination. About the study: Across the 2013-2014, 2014-2015 and 2015-2016 vaccination seasons, some subjects were resampled.

Sample: CXCR5+ CD38- circulating T follicular helper cells from blood, taken on the day of influenza vaccination. Noted subset: circulating Tfh, non-naive CD4+CXCR5+PD-1+ (ICOS+CD38+ or ICOS-CD38-). This clonotype originated in an adult who received the influenza vaccine. The chain combines TRBV29-1 with TRBJ2-3, with 9 positions matching TRBD2. This CDR3 reads CSVGAGGLSTDTQYF. Written as DNA, the CDR3 is TGCAGCGTTGGAGCGGGGGGACTTTCCACAGATACGCAGTATTTT.